This T cell receptor beta chain comes out of a study of shared clonotypes between healthy human individuals. Broader study findings: Non-shared clonotypes displayed generation probabilities falling below those of clonotypes present in all four donors.

Trimming stripped 0 bases from V and 7 bases from J, with 10 bases between. Per the germline V gene, CDR1 is MNHNY and CDR2 is SVGAGI (reference sequence). The CDR3 spans 14 residues. It was 150 to 200 ng DNA, 28,000 or so T cell genomes, that sorted-subset replicate PCRs used. Original data processing: ImmunoSEQ output lacked quality scores and full-length reads, limiting matched filtering. The table came from immunoSEQ multiplex PCR; TCRdb's copy has only in-frame clones and leaves some out. The DNA was the basis for D and trimming; V, J and clone size are from that table. The sample lists over a million clones; about 98% were seen once. The CD4+ fraction was divided into a CD45RA+ naive subset and a CD45RA-negative memory subset. As for this clone: Its target is unknown.

The receptor's source is a man aged 30 to 39 in good health. Sequenced material: naive CD4+ T cells sorted from blood. Subset indicated: CD45RA+ positively selected. The genes are TRBV6-6 and TRBJ2-4, with D possibly being TRBD1 or TRBD2 (6 bases each). As DNA, the CDR3 is TGTGCCAGCAGTTACTCCCCGGGGGCGAACATTCAGTACTTC. Protein sequence: CASSYSPGANIQYF.